This TCR beta chain was sequenced in a study of CD8 T cells in acute hepatitis C reinfection. Study context: CD8+ T cells recognizing the HCV NS3-1073 epitope were profiled acutely and after viral clearance.

The study's findings and limits: NS3-1073 specific repertoires were highly diverse across all groups. TRBV04 and TRBV06 were preferentially used in all groups, not explained by naive pool overrepresentation.

Time point: acute HCV infection, within 168 days of estimated infection date. Sequencing of hepatitis C virus-specific cells was done ex vivo rather than after in vitro expansion. Clones were read by immunoSEQ multiplex PCR, and TCRdb kept only the in-frame ones, dropping some. The sample carries approximately 4,200 clones, around 41% recorded once. Germline V gene sequence: CDR1 SGHDT, CDR2 YYEEEE. The CDR3 runs 17 residues. V gave up 2 bases and J gave up 2 bases; unmatched junction bases: 7. This TCR came from a young man with chronic hepatitis C. This specimen consisted of HCV NS3-1073 tetramer-sorted CD8+ T cells from PBMCs, obtained during acute infection. The chain couples TRBV5-6 to TRBJ2-3; 11 bases agree with TRBD2. The CDR3 loop is CASSFESSGGYTDTQYF. CDR3 in DNA: TGTGCCAGCAGCTTTGAGTCTAGCGGGGGGTACACAGATACGCAGTATTTT.